These 30 T cell receptor beta chains originate from one sample sequenced in a study of regulatory T cells in long-lasting Graves disease. Building the TCR beta libraries relied on iRepertoire HTBI primers, and CDR3 regions underwent Arm-PCR. TCRdb reprocessed the multiplex PCR reads with MiXCR, giving one entry per CDR3 protein. This sample has around 250,000 distinct CDR3 sequences, with 18% found just once. The time point: newly diagnosed GD, antithyroid drugs for less than 3 months. Extracted RNA from PBMCs served as the source of the TCR library. This sample comprised peripheral blood mononuclear cells (PBMCs), obtained at new diagnosis, from a patient treated with antithyroid drugs. The source of these receptors is a female donor with Graves disease.

This clonotype was recorded at least ten times. The CDR3 coding sequence is TGTGCCAGCTCACCACCTTTACAGTTCTATGGCTACACCTTC. It yields the protein CASSPPLQFYGYTF. The chain employs TRBV18 and TRBJ1-2; D is unclear. The germline CDR1 and CDR2 sequences are KGHSH and LQKENI. The CDR3 extends over 14 amino acids. V was shortened by 0 bases and J by 4 bases, with 9 bases between the two germline ends.

This sequence joins TRBV4-1 and TRBJ2-1, with TRBD2 matching 8 bases. This CDR3 is 17 amino acids long. Germline V gene data show CDR1 as MGHRA and CDR2 as YSYEKL. Unmatched junction bases numbered 18, after V lost 4 bases and J lost 10 bases. The CDR3 region has the DNA TGCGCCAGCAGCCCTCATACGCTAGCGGGCCTTGGGGAGGAGCAGTTCTTC. Protein product: CASSPHTLAGLGEEQFF.

This clonotype appeared a single time. The V call is TRBV11-2, the J call TRBJ2-2; D uncertain. Germline loops: CDR1 SGHAT, CDR2 FQNNGV. Between the trimmed V and J ends, which lost 4 bases and 0 bases, there was a span of 12 bases. CDR3 length: 16 residues. In DNA form, the CDR3 reads TGTGCCAGCAGCTACGGGCTTGGCCCGAACACCGGGGAGCTGTTTTTT. Its translation: CASSYGLGPNTGELFF.

This clonotype occurred many times. The CDR3 loop is CASRYPIRAVISNEQFF. CDR3 in DNA: TGTGCCAGCAGATACCCAATAAGAGCTGTTATCTCCAATGAGCAGTTCTTC. V usage is TRBV7-2 and J usage is TRBJ2-1; D gene unclear. V lost 6 bases and J lost 6, with 24 bases in between. Germline V gene data show CDR1 as SGHTA and CDR2 as FQGNSA. CDR3 length equals 17 residues.

This clonotype is judged medium-sized (0.01 to 0.1%). J is TRBJ1-1 and V is TRBV12-3 or TRBV12-4; D is uncertain. V dropped 7 bases and J dropped 6 bases, with 15 bases sitting between them. The CDR3 has 13 residues. DNA for the CDR3: TGTGCCAGCACCCTCCATGTTGCTGCTGAAGCTTTCTTT. As protein: CASTLHVAAEAFF.

This clonotype was detected ten times or more. V is TRBV7-2 and J is TRBJ2-1; D gene unclear. Trimming stripped 5 bases from V and 0 bases from J, with 14 bases between. The CDR3 has 16 residues. The germline gives CDR1 SGHTA, CDR2 FQGNSA. The CDR3 bases are TGTGCCAGCAGCCCAGAGGCACGGACCTCCTACAATGAGCAGTTCTTC. It encodes CASSPEARTSYNEQFF.

This clonotype was observed at least ten times. This sequence joins TRBV5-6 and TRBJ2-3, with TRBD1 matching 11 bases. The CDR3 is made up of 20 amino acids. V was clipped by 1 base and J by 5 bases; unmatched bases: 18. The V gene's germline CDR1 is SGHDT and CDR2 YYEEEE. CDR3 loop: CASSLSYRTGGVKPRDTQYF. The CDR3 DNA reads TGTGCCAGCAGCTTGAGTTATAGGACAGGGGGCGTCAAACCCAGAGATACGCAGTATTTT.

This clonotype was found many times. This rearrangement joins TRBV2 to TRBJ1-6; D is unresolved. The germline CDR1 and CDR2 sequences are SNHLY and FYNNEI. The CDR3 is made up of 13 amino acids. V was clipped by 3 bases and J by 6 bases, with 6 bases between them. CDR3 DNA: TGTGCCAGCAGTGATAATGTTAATTCACCCCTCCACTTT. It translates to CASSDNVNSPLHF.

This clonotype was found many times. Since a much larger clone is just one base distant, this may be a read error. This rearrangement joins TRBV2 to TRBJ2-7, with 7 bases fitting TRBD2. The CDR3 loop spans 15 amino acids. Unmatched junction bases numbered 18, after V lost 11 bases and J lost 5 bases. Germline V gene data show CDR1 as SNHLY and CDR2 as FYNNEI. The CDR3 nucleotides read TGTGCCGGCAAAGAAGAAGTGCTGGGGGGGGACGAGCAGTACTTC. It specifies CAGKEEVLGGDEQYF. Full variable domain (outside the CDR3, taken from reference TRBV2 and TRBJ2-7): EPEVTQTPSHQVTQMGQEVILRCVPISNHLYFYWYRQILGQKVEFLVSFYNNEISEKSEIFDDQFSVERPDGSNFTLKIRSTKLEDSAMYFCAGKEEVLGGDEQYFGPGTRLTVT.

Remarks on this clonotype: This may be a read error: a much more frequent sequence differs by one nucleotide. The chain joins TRBV6-2 or TRBV6-3 to TRBJ2-7; D possibly uses TRBD1 or TRBD2 (5 bases each). The V gene lost 4 bases and the J gene lost 0 bases, with 13 bases spanning the gap. Germline loops: CDR1 MNHEY, CDR2 SVGEGT. This CDR3 comprises 15 residues. As DNA, the CDR3 is TGTGCCAGCAGTTCCGGGGCAGGGAGCTCCTACGAGCAGTACTTC. Translating it yields CASSSGAGSSYEQYF.

This clonotype was seen many times. This chain joins TRBV11-2 and TRBJ1-2, with D perhaps TRBD1 (5 bases). CDR1 SGHAT and CDR2 FQNNGV come from the germline V gene. The CDR3 sequence is 14 residues long. Deletions cut 2 bases from V and 5 bases from J, with 12 bases between. CDR3: CASSLIKGLYGYTF. The CDR3 coding sequence is TGTGCCAGCAGCTTAATCAAGGGGCTTTATGGCTACACCTTC.

CDR3 DNA sequence: TGTGCCAGCAGCTTAGATGGAAGGGGACAAGGCGAGACCCAGTACTTC. It is translated as CASSLDGRGQGETQYF. The J gene is TRBJ2-5, the V gene TRBV11-2; TRBD1 might be the D (6 bases). The V gene lost 0 bases and the J gene lost 5 bases, with 16 bases spanning the gap. This CDR3 is 16 amino acids long. In germline, CDR1 is SGHAT, CDR2 FQNNGV.

About this clonotype: This likely came from a read error, as a far larger clone is one base away. The rearrangement uses TRBV11-3 and TRBJ2-1; D is unresolved. Germline V gives CDR1 SGHNT, CDR2 YENEEA. This CDR3 is built from 18 residues. Trimming took 4 bases from V and 0 from J, leaving 19 bases between them. The CDR3 is CASSSRTASYSSYNEQFF. The DNA for the CDR3 is TGTGCCAGCAGCTCCCGGACGGCTTCATACAGCTCCTACAATGAGCAGTTCTTC. Drawing the rest from reference TRBV11-3 and TRBJ2-1, the complete variable domain is EAGVVQSPRYKIIEKKQPVAFWCNPISGHNTLYWYLQNLGQGPELLIRYENEEAVDDSQLPKDRFSAERLKGVDSTLKIQPAELGDSAVYLCASSSRTASYSSYNEQFFGPGTRLTVL.

The chain recombines TRBV5-6 with TRBJ2-2; TRBD1 agrees at 8 bases. Germline lookup yields CDR1 SGHDT and CDR2 YYEEEE. This CDR3 region has 14 residues. V was pared by 4 bases and J by 7 bases, with 6 bases of the junction left unmatched. CDR3 DNA: TGTGCCAGCAGCAAGGGACAGGCCTTCGGGGAGCTGTTTTTT. It yields the protein CASSKGQAFGELFF.

This clonotype was observed at least ten times. The chain combines TRBV7-2 with TRBJ2-3; D uncertain. The CDR3 runs to 16 residues. The V end lost 5 bases, the J end lost 1 base, and 16 bases lay between the germline ends. Germline CDR1 reads SGHTA; CDR2 reads FQGNSA. This CDR3 reads CASSQRIVSGTDTQYF. As DNA, the CDR3 is TGTGCCAGCAGCCAAAGGATCGTGTCGGGCACAGATACGCAGTATTTT.

This clonotype was recorded at least ten times. The V and J genes are TRBV30 and TRBJ2-5, with D possibly being TRBD1 or TRBD2 (6 bases each). V lost 0 bases to trimming and J lost 3 bases, with 11 bases between them. Looked up from germline, CDR1 is GTSNPN and CDR2 is SVGIG (reference sequence). This CDR3 is built from 14 residues. CDR3 amino acids: CAWSVGGAKETQYF. The CDR3 bases are TGTGCCTGGAGTGTGGGGGGCGCCAAAGAGACCCAGTACTTC.

This clonotype was seen many times. This rearrangement joins TRBV11-2 to TRBJ2-1; TRBD2 matches at 16 bases. Germline CDR1 reads SGHAT; CDR2 reads FQNNGV. V gave up 5 bases and J gave up 5 bases; unmatched junction bases: 9. The CDR3 runs 18 residues. In nucleotides, the CDR3 is TGTGCCAGCAGCAGACCGGGACTAGCGGGAGGGCCCCACAATGAGCAGTTCTTC. It translates to CASSRPGLAGGPHNEQFF. Using reference TRBV11-2 and TRBJ2-1 for the parts outside the CDR3, the full variable domain is EAGVAQSPRYKIIEKRQSVAFWCNPISGHATLYWYQQILGQGPKLLIQFQNNGVVDDSQLPKDRFSAERLKGVDSTLKIQPAKLEDSAVYLCASSRPGLAGGPHNEQFFGPGTRLTVL.

At least ten counts were recorded for this clonotype. The chain uses TRBV30 and TRBJ2-5, with D perhaps matching TRBD1 (7 bases). The germline V and J ends were trimmed by 3 bases and 6 bases, with 14 bases remaining between them. The CDR3 sequence is 13 residues long. The germline CDR1 and CDR2 sequences are GTSNPN and SVGIG (reference sequence). CDR3 sequence: CAWRGQGGKTQYF. The CDR3 region has the DNA TGTGCCTGGAGGGGCCAGGGGGGAAAGACCCAGTACTTC.

This clonotype was recorded at least ten times. V gene TRBV6-9 combines with J gene TRBJ2-5; possible D gene TRBD2, 6 bases. Trimming left V 11 bases short and J 5 bases short, with 21 bases between. Germline-derived CDR1 and CDR2 are MNHGY and SVAAGI. The CDR3 is made up of 14 amino acids. The CDR3 DNA is TGTGCCGGCCCTAAGAGGAGGGGATGGGAGACCCAGTACTTC. This codes for CAGPKRRGWETQYF.

This clonotype was recorded at least ten times. The rearrangement joins TRBV7-9 to TRBJ2-7; 13 bases fit TRBD2. Germline V gives CDR1 SEHNR, CDR2 FQNEAQ (reference sequence). The trim removed 5 bases at V and 6 bases at J, leaving 4 bases unmatched. The CDR3 runs 14 residues. The CDR3 spells CASSTGLAGIEQYF. In nucleotides, the CDR3 is TGTGCCAGCAGCACGGGACTAGCGGGAATCGAGCAGTACTTC.

This clonotype has at least ten counts. V gene TRBV18 combines with J gene TRBJ2-7, with 8 bases fitting TRBD2. Germline lookup yields CDR1 KGHSH and CDR2 LQKENI. The CDR3 has 14 residues. Unmatched junction bases numbered 8, after V lost 8 bases and J lost 2 bases. The CDR3: CASSPLAGPYEQYF. The CDR3 DNA follows: TGTGCCAGCAGCCCCCTAGCGGGCCCCTACGAGCAGTACTTC.

This clonotype was picked up many times. The genes are TRBV11-3 and TRBJ2-1; 14 nucleotides align to TRBD2. The V segment lost 1 base and the J segment 10 bases; nucleotides outside the gene matches: 6. CDR3 size: 16 residues. CDR1 and CDR2 from the germline V gene are SGHNT and YENEEA. CDR3 nucleotide sequence: TGTGCCAGCAGCTTAGCTGCTCGGACTAGCGGGAGGGAGCAGTTCTTC. Translated, it gives CASSLAARTSGREQFF.

This clonotype has at least ten counts. This rearrangement joins TRBV7-3 to TRBJ2-1; D unclear. This CDR3 has 13 amino acids. Per germline, CDR1 SGHTA and CDR2 FQGTGA. Deletions cut 3 bases from V and 5 bases from J, with 8 bases between. The CDR3 bases are TGTGCCAGCAGCTTGGTAGGGAACAATGAGCAGTTCTTC. Translated: CASSLVGNNEQFF.

Ten or more counts support this clonotype. The chain has TRBV6-1 and TRBJ1-1; D not certain. Trimming took 5 bases from V and 0 from J, leaving 7 bases between them. Germline V gene data show CDR1 as MNHNS and CDR2 as SASEGT. This CDR3 comprises 13 residues. This CDR3 reads CASSNALNTEAFF. In DNA, the CDR3 is TGTGCCAGCAGTAACGCGTTGAACACTGAAGCTTTCTTT.

The genes are TRBV7-8 and TRBJ2-5; TRBD1 agrees at 12 bases. V dropped 0 bases and J dropped 5; count of bases not matched to a gene: 4. Looked up from germline, CDR1 is SGHVS and CDR2 is FQNEAQ. CDR3 size: 16 residues. This CDR3 reads CASSLAGTGGKETQYF. CDR3 sequence (DNA): TGTGCCAGCAGCTTAGCAGGGACAGGGGGCAAGGAGACCCAGTACTTC.

A note on this clonotype: A far larger clone lies a single base away; this is likely a read error. The V and J genes are TRBV2 and TRBJ2-7; D is tentatively TRBD1 or TRBD2 (5 bases each). Germline V lookup: CDR1 SNHLY, CDR2 FYNNEI. V gave up 4 bases and J gave up 7 bases, with 17 bases separating them. The CDR3 is 14 residues long. DNA of the CDR3: TGTGCCAGCAGTGGGGCAGGGCTGGGGGATGAGCAGTACTTC. Translation gives CASSGAGLGDEQYF.

This clonotype has a count of ten or more. The gene calls are TRBV6-1 and TRBJ2-1, with TRBD2 matching 7 bases. CDR3 size: 14 residues. V was pared by 6 bases and J by 6 bases, with 8 bases of the junction left unmatched. Germline V gene data show CDR1 as MNHNS and CDR2 as SASEGT. CDR3 amino acids: CASSPRGLVNEQFF. CDR3 in DNA: TGTGCCAGCAGCCCCCGTGGACTAGTCAATGAGCAGTTCTTC.

This clonotype has a count of ten or more. The rearrangement links TRBV18 to TRBJ2-1; 12 bases align to TRBD2. Trimming removed 8 bases from V and 4 bases from J; junction bases left unmatched: 6. This CDR3 is 15 amino acids long. CDR1 KGHSH and CDR2 LQKENI come from the germline V gene. The CDR3 loop reads CASSLLAGGYNEQFF. In DNA, the CDR3 is TGTGCCAGCAGCTTACTAGCGGGGGGTTACAATGAGCAGTTCTTC.

There are many counts of this clonotype. This chain's CDR3 is CSVELGKGSSQHF. The CDR3 DNA reads TGCAGCGTTGAATTAGGAAAGGGTTCTTCCCAGCATTTT. This chain uses TRBV29-1 with TRBJ1-5; no reliable D call. The germline CDR1 and CDR2 sequences are SQVTM and ANQGSEA. Trimming left V 2 bases short and J 11 bases short, with 16 bases between. The CDR3 has 13 amino acids.

As for this clonotype: This is likely an artifact of a read error, given a far larger clone one base away. The V call is TRBV2, the J call TRBJ2-2, with a possible D match to TRBD2 (6 bases). This CDR3 is 17 amino acids long. Germline lookup yields CDR1 SNHLY and CDR2 FYNNEI. The CDR3 region is CASSLGTRISNTGGLFF. The CDR3 coding sequence is TGTGCCAGCAGTTTAGGCACCCGGATTTCGAACACCGGGGGGCTGTTTTTT.